One sample yielded the 24 T cell receptor beta chains listed below, sequenced in a study of radiotherapy plus CTLA-4 blockade in lung cancer (dated by TCRdb to 2017 to 2018). The method behind the library was the immunoSEQ multiplex PCR assay. Here the immuneACCESS table is served through TCRdb, limited to in-frame sequences with V and J called. Missing clones are a known gap in these copies; in checked studies unresolved V genes cover under half, and the rest lacks a known reason. The sample has about 59,000 clones on record, approximately 65% of them singletons. Around 8.3% of the sample goes to the ten largest clones. Specimen: peripheral blood, collected from a patient treated with radiotherapy plus ipilimumab. The receptors were sampled from a human donor with non-small cell lung cancer whose response to radiotherapy plus ipilimumab could not be evaluated.

The V and J genes are TRBV9 and TRBJ2-5, with D possibly TRBD2 on 5 matching bases. Per germline, CDR1 SGDLS and CDR2 YYNGEE. The ends were cut back, 0 bases at V and 1 base at J, with 13 bases in the middle. CDR3 size: 16 residues. CDR3 in DNA: TGTGCCAGCAGCGTAGAAGGAGGCGGGTTCCAAGAGACCCAGTACTTC. It encodes CASSVEGGGFQETQYF.

The chain is built from TRBV28 and TRBJ1-2; D perhaps matches TRBD1 (5 bases). This CDR3 has 13 residues. The V end lost 5 bases, the J end lost 6 bases, and 13 bases lay between the germline ends. The germline gives CDR1 MDHEN, CDR2 SYDVKM. The CDR3 sequence: CASSGKGLDGYTF. Written as DNA, the CDR3 is TGTGCCAGCAGTGGTAAGGGGCTGGATGGCTACACCTTC.

The chain joins TRBV27 to TRBJ1-6; the match to TRBD1 covers 8 bases. The CDR3 totals 16 residues. Germline values: CDR1 MNHEY, CDR2 SMNVEV (reference sequence). The V and J ends lost 3 bases and 1 base, in that order; junction bases with no gene match: 2. The CDR3 reads CASSFRQGSYNSPLHF. The CDR3 bases are TGTGCCAGCAGTTTTCGACAGGGGTCCTATAATTCACCCCTCCACTTT.

This clone has only one observation. The chain joins TRBV10-3 to TRBJ2-7, with 8 bases that match TRBD2. Germline V CDR1 and CDR2: ENHRY, SYGVKD. With 4 bases clipped from V and 7 bases from J, the junction kept 6 bases outside the gene matches. The CDR3 covers 13 residues. CDR3 in DNA: TGTGCCATCAGTGTCACGGGACTAGGGGAGCAGTACTTC. This translates into CAISVTGLGEQYF.

The CDR3 sequence: CASSSGHPGRETQYF. As DNA, the CDR3 is TGTGCCAGTAGTTCGGGACACCCGGGGCGAGAGACCCAGTACTTC. This sequence joins TRBV19 and TRBJ2-5, with D possibly TRBD1 on 6 matching bases. The CDR3 is 15 amino acids. Germline assignment: CDR1 LNHDA and CDR2 SQIVND (reference sequence). Trimming left V 5 bases short and J 4 bases short, with 17 bases between.

This clone was observed once. This chain uses TRBV7-2 with TRBJ2-7; D is ambiguous. Trimming left V 1 base short and J 5 bases short, with 12 bases between. This CDR3 spans 14 amino acids. The germline CDR1 and CDR2 sequences are SGHTA and FQGNSA. The CDR3 is CASSLESGTNEQYF. DNA for the CDR3: TGTGCCAGCAGCTTAGAGTCAGGTACCAACGAGCAGTACTTC.

The sample holds a few counts of this clone. The gene calls are TRBV7-8 and TRBJ2-4; no firm D call. Germline V lookup: CDR1 SGHVS, CDR2 FQNEAQ. The V gene lost 4 bases and the J gene lost 3 bases, with 13 bases spanning the gap. This CDR3 comprises 15 residues. The CDR3 region is CASSYSGAIKNIQYF. The CDR3 DNA sequence: TGTGCCAGCAGCTACTCAGGCGCTATCAAAAACATTCAGTACTTC.

The chain carries TRBV4-1 and TRBJ1-6, with D possibly being TRBD1 (5 bases). Germline lookup yields CDR1 MGHRA and CDR2 YSYEKL. V lost 0 bases to trimming and J lost 6 bases, with 9 bases between them. CDR3 length: 15 amino acids. CDR3 bases: TGCGCCAGCAGCCAAGATCAGGGTCCTAATTCACCCCTCCACTTT. It encodes CASSQDQGPNSPLHF.

The CDR3 DNA reads as TGTGCCAGCATCCGGGACAGGGGGCTAGGGAACACTGAAGCTTTCTTT. Its protein is CASIRDRGLGNTEAFF. This chain links TRBV2 with TRBJ1-1; 12 positions match TRBD1. The ends lost 7 bases at V and 1 base at J; junction bases unmatched: 7. Germline V gene sequence: CDR1 SNHLY, CDR2 FYNNEI. This CDR3 has 16 amino acids.

The chain employs TRBV7-8 and TRBJ2-4; 10 bases match TRBD2. The V gene end was trimmed by 2 bases and the J gene end by 0 bases; junction bases not matched to a gene: 10. Germline V gene data show CDR1 as SGHVS and CDR2 as FQNEAQ. The CDR3 extends over 19 amino acids. CDR3 in amino acids: CASSLTPSGGSIAKNIQYF. DNA of the CDR3: TGTGCCAGCAGCTTAACGCCTAGCGGGGGATCCATAGCCAAAAACATTCAGTACTTC. Full variable domain (remainder filled in from reference TRBV7-8 and TRBJ2-4): GAGVSQSPRYKVAKRGQDVALRCDPISGHVSLFWYQQALGQGPEFLTYFQNEAQLDKSGLPSDRFFAERPEGSVSTLKIQRTQQEDSAVYLCASSLTPSGGSIAKNIQYFGAGTRLSVL.

The chain is built from TRBV5-5 and TRBJ1-1; D unresolved. Trimming took off 1 base at V and 0 bases at J, with 13 bases between the two ends. The CDR3 extends over 16 amino acids. In germline, CDR1 is SGHKS, CDR2 YYEKEE (reference sequence). DNA for the CDR3: TGTGCCAGCAGCTTGCCCAAGTCTACTATGAACACTGAAGCTTTCTTT. This encodes CASSLPKSTMNTEAFF.

The rearrangement joins TRBV28 to TRBJ2-1, with 8 bases that match TRBD1. Trimming at V came to 2 bases and at J to 0 bases, leaving 3 bases not matched to a gene. CDR1 and CDR2 (germline): MDHEN, SYDVKM. CDR3 size: 16 residues. CDR3 sequence: CASSLQGANSYNEQFF. As DNA, the CDR3 is TGTGCCAGCAGTTTACAGGGGGCGAACTCCTACAATGAGCAGTTCTTC.

The chain has TRBV10-2 and TRBJ2-1; maybe TRBD1 (5 bases). V was cut by 6 bases and J by 8 bases, with 23 bases left in between. This CDR3 is built from 16 residues. Germline V CDR1 and CDR2: WSHSY, SAAADI. For the CDR3, the DNA is TGCGCCAGCAGGGAATTTAGTCAGGGAATTAGGGATGAGCAGTTCTTC. Translating gives CASREFSQGIRDEQFF.

On this clone: The junction departs from germline at one end; a sequencing error may be responsible. The sample contains more than one DNA sequence encoding this CDR3. The chain has TRBV6-1 and TRBJ2-4; 8 nucleotides match TRBD1. This CDR3 has 15 amino acids. Germline-derived CDR1 and CDR2 are MNHNS and SASEGT. In DNA, the CDR3 is TGCGCCAGCAGTTGGACAGGGCTAGCCAAAAACATTCAGTACTTC. Amino acids: CASSWTGLAKNIQYF.

This sequence joins TRBV9 and TRBJ2-5; 8 bases fit TRBD2. In germline, CDR1 is SGDLS, CDR2 YYNGEE. The CDR3 is made up of 17 amino acids. V was clipped by 0 bases and J by 0 bases; unmatched bases: 7. CDR3 amino acids: CASSVDVSGGYQETQYF. The CDR3 DNA reads as TGTGCCAGCAGCGTAGATGTGAGCGGGGGATACCAAGAGACCCAGTACTTC.

The chain combines TRBV18 with TRBJ2-5; 12 nucleotides match TRBD2. Germline assignment: CDR1 KGHSH and CDR2 LQKENI. V shed 5 bases, J shed 5 bases, and the junction held 9 bases outside the gene matches. The CDR3 has 16 residues. CDR3 sequence reads: CASSSRTSGDRETQYF. CDR3 coding DNA: TGTGCCAGCTCATCCCGGACTAGCGGGGACCGGGAGACCCAGTACTTC.

In its sample, this clone was seen once. The chain is built from TRBV7-2 and TRBJ2-7; TRBD2 agrees at 11 bases. The V and J ends lost 5 bases and 4 bases, in that order; junction bases with no gene match: 4. CDR1 is SGHTA and CDR2 is FQGNSA in the germline V gene. This CDR3 region has 14 residues. CDR3 coding DNA: TGTGCCAGCAGCACGACTAGCGGGGTTTACGAGCAGTACTTC. Translation gives CASSTTSGVYEQYF.

This clone was seen once. This rearrangement joins TRBV15 to TRBJ2-1; 7 bases map to TRBD2. Germline CDR1 and CDR2: LNHNV and YYDKDF (reference sequence). Losses at the gene ends were 1 base for V and 5 bases for J; bases not matched to a gene: 5. The CDR3 is 15 amino acids. CDR3 residues: CATSRGTSENNEQFF. The CDR3 DNA is TGTGCCACCAGCAGAGGCACTAGCGAGAACAATGAGCAGTTCTTC.

The chain has TRBV5-8 and TRBJ1-4; D remains ambiguous. This CDR3 region has 15 residues. V gave up 0 bases and J gave up 0 bases, with 6 bases separating them. Germline V gene sequence: CDR1 SGHTS, CDR2 YDEGEE. As DNA, the CDR3 is TGTGCCAGCAGCTTGGCTGTAGCAACTAATGAAAAACTGTTTTTT. This translates into CASSLAVATNEKLFF.

The V gene is TRBV27, the J gene TRBJ2-3, with 8 nucleotides matching TRBD2. V lost 6 bases and J lost 2; bases outside the gene matches: 7. The CDR3 spans 15 residues. The germline gives CDR1 MNHEY, CDR2 SMNVEV (reference sequence). CDR3 sequence (DNA): TGTGCCAGCAGAGATAGCGGGACTTACACAGATACGCAGTATTTT. Translation: CASRDSGTYTDTQYF.

J is TRBJ2-1 and V is TRBV12-5; D may be TRBD2 (6 bases). The CDR3 covers 16 residues. Trimming stripped 3 bases from V and 0 bases from J, with 12 bases between. Germline V gene data show CDR1 as LGHNT and CDR2 as FRNRAP. CDR3 DNA sequence: TGTGCTAGTGGTTTCCCGGGACTCGGCTCCTACAATGAGCAGTTCTTC. Protein: CASGFPGLGSYNEQFF. The whole variable domain, remainder taken from reference TRBV12-5 and TRBJ2-1, is DARVTQTPRHKVTEMGQEVTMRCQPILGHNTVFWYRQTMMQGLELLAYFRNRAPLDDSGMPKDRFSAEMPDATLATLKIQPSEPRDSAVYFCASGFPGLGSYNEQFFGPGTRLTVL.

This chain joins TRBV29-1 and TRBJ2-3, with TRBD1 matching over 7 bases. The CDR3 covers 15 residues. The junction had 6 bases not matched to a gene; V was cut back by 3 bases and J by 0 bases. Germline CDR1 and CDR2: SQVTM and ANQGSEA. The CDR3 DNA sequence: TGCAGCGTTGAGGGTTGGGACAGTAGCACAGATACGCAGTATTTT. Translating it yields CSVEGWDSSTDTQYF.

This clone was found a few times. The chain recombines TRBV28 with TRBJ1-2; 9 bases match TRBD1. The V segment lost 5 bases and the J segment 5 bases; nucleotides outside the gene matches: 0. The germline V gene encodes CDR1 MDHEN and CDR2 SYDVKM. The CDR3 length is 12 residues. DNA of the CDR3: TGTGCCAGCAGTGGACAGGGGTATGGCTACACCTTC. Its translation: CASSGQGYGYTF.

This clone came up a few times. The CDR3 here is CASSYTAGYEQYF. CDR3 DNA: TGCGCCAGCAGCTATACAGCGGGGTACGAGCAGTACTTC. The chain combines TRBV5-1 with TRBJ2-7, with TRBD2 matching 7 bases. The length of the CDR3 is 13 residues. Per germline, CDR1 SGHRS and CDR2 YFSETQ. Trimming cost V 3 bases and J 4 bases; bases outside gene matches: 4.